The 7 T cell receptor beta chains reported below all come from one sample, sequenced in a study of molecular identifiers for immune sequencing clone quantification. TCRdb reanalysed the PCR reads using MiXCR and keeps one entry per CDR3 protein. The table lists about half a million distinct CDR3 sequences, about 26% of them singletons, with roughly 0.77% in the top ten. The sequencing input was naive CD8+ T cells from blood, with Jurkat cell RNA spiked in. This sample's subset: FACS-sorted CD8+CD4-CCR7+CD45RA+ naive T cells. These receptors all come from a human donor in good health. Some libraries in this study had Jurkat cell RNA spiked in.

This rearrangement joins TRBV12-5 to TRBJ2-1, with unresolved D. The V gene lost 7 bases and the J gene lost 5 bases, with 6 bases spanning the gap. The CDR3 covers 11 residues. Per germline, CDR1 LGHNT and CDR2 FRNRAP. The CDR3 protein is CASEGHNEQFF. Written as DNA, the CDR3 is TGTGCTAGTGAAGGACACAATGAGCAGTTCTTC.

This clonotype was seen more than once but under ten times. The chain has TRBV4-1 and TRBJ2-7, with D possibly TRBD2 on 6 matching bases. From germline, CDR1 is MGHRA and CDR2 YSYEKL. Trimming removed 3 bases from V and 3 bases from J, with 15 bases in between. The CDR3 contains 15 residues. The CDR3 sequence is CASSQKFPGLYEQYF. The CDR3 DNA is TGCGCCAGCAGCCAGAAATTTCCGGGACTCTACGAGCAGTACTTC.

The rearrangement uses TRBV21-1 and TRBJ2-3; the table calls TRBD1, which could not be checked here. TRBV21-1 is listed as a pseudogene. CDR3 length: 22 residues. The CDR3 nucleotides are TGTGCCAGCAGCAAAGTTTCCTTACCCCCGGGAGGAAGCCCGGGGTACACAGATACGCAGTATTTT. Its translation: CASSKVSLPPGGSPGYTDTQYF.

This clonotype occurred many times. The chain couples TRBV5-1 to TRBJ2-7; the D gene is possibly TRBD1 (6 bases). This CDR3 is built from 14 residues. Trimming pared 0 bases from V and 5 bases from J, leaving 12 bases between. Germline CDR1 and CDR2: SGHRS and YFSETQ. The CDR3 DNA reads as TGCGCCAGCAGCTTGGGCCAGGGGTCCAACGAGCAGTACTTC. It specifies CASSLGQGSNEQYF.

Details on this clonotype: Just one base apart from a much larger clone, this may be a read error. The chain uses TRBV7-8 and TRBJ2-3; D could derive from TRBD1 or TRBD2 (6 bases each). This CDR3 comprises 14 residues. Trimming pared 8 bases from V and 6 bases from J, leaving 18 bases between. The germline V gene has CDR1 SGHVS and CDR2 FQNEAQ. Here the CDR3 reads CASGAVGGHDTQYF. In nucleotides, the CDR3 is TGTGCCAGCGGCGCGGTTGGGGGGCATGATACGCAGTATTTT.

This clonotype is a singleton in its sample. This chain joins TRBV7-9 and TRBJ2-7, with 9 bases lining up with TRBD1. The CDR3 totals 17 residues. Trimming cost V 5 bases and J 2 bases; bases outside gene matches: 13. CDR1 and CDR2 (germline): SEHNR, FQNEAQ (reference sequence). CDR3 DNA: TGTGCCAGCAGCCAACGTTTTACGGACAGGGGAACCTACGAGCAGTACTTC. This sequence encodes CASSQRFTDRGTYEQYF.

The sample holds a few counts of this clonotype. V and J are TRBV4-1 and TRBJ2-7; D gene unclear. V was pared by 0 bases and J by 0 bases, with 6 bases between. There are 14 residues in the CDR3. Germline V gives CDR1 MGHRA, CDR2 YSYEKL. CDR3: CASSQEASSYEQYF. The CDR3 coding sequence is TGCGCCAGCAGCCAAGAGGCAAGCTCCTACGAGCAGTACTTC.